What follows are 6 T cell receptor beta chains derived from one specimen sequenced in a study of molecular identifiers for immune sequencing clone quantification (dated by TCRdb to the late 2010s). Library construction relied on PCR. The run used a NextSeq 500. TCRdb reanalyzed the raw reads on its own, using fastp at Q25 for trimming and MiXCR for clone calling, and kept in-frame beta chains. Rows with one shared CDR3 protein collapse into an entry with the most common genes and DNA. The table for this sample lists hundreds of thousands of distinct CDR3 sequences; about 25% of them were counted only once. Around 0.78% of the sample belongs to the ten largest clones. The specimen sequenced was naive CD8+ T cells from blood, with Jurkat cell RNA spiked in. The cell subset or site label corresponds to: FACS-sorted CD8+CD4-CCR7+CD45RA+ naive T cells. The receptors originated from a human donor in good health. Some libraries in this study had Jurkat cell RNA spiked in.

The gene calls are TRBV7-9 and TRBJ1-1, with D unclear. The V and J ends lost 10 bases and 6 bases respectively, with 12 bases between them. Germline values: CDR1 SEHNR, CDR2 FQNEAQ (reference sequence). The CDR3 is made up of 11 amino acids. The DNA for the CDR3 is TGTGCCACTAATCTAGGACCTGAAGCTTTCTTT. This sequence encodes CATNLGPEAFF.

This clonotype was observed at least ten times. This rearrangement joins TRBV6-5 to TRBJ2-7, with 9 nucleotides matching TRBD1. The CDR3 has 16 residues. The V and J ends lost 2 bases and 3 bases, in that order; junction bases with no gene match: 8. Germline CDR1 reads MNHEY; CDR2 reads SVGAGI. The CDR3 loop reads CASSYTPGQGNYEQYF. CDR3 bases: TGTGCCAGCAGTTACACACCGGGACAGGGAAACTACGAGCAGTACTTC.

This clonotype was seen more than once but under ten times. The V call is TRBV20-1, the J call TRBJ2-1; D perhaps matches TRBD1 (6 bases). The germline gives CDR1 DFQATT, CDR2 SNEGSKA (reference sequence). There are 17 residues in the CDR3. Trimming took 5 bases from V and 8 from J, leaving 28 bases between them. The CDR3 sequence is CSALNGQIDTTMDEQFF. CDR3 bases: TGCAGTGCTCTAAATGGACAGATCGATACAACCATGGATGAGCAGTTCTTC.

CDR3 DNA sequence: TGTGCCACCAGCAGAGATTCCGGAAGCCCAGGGGCTGAAGCTTTCTTT. This codes for CATSRDSGSPGAEAFF. The V gene is TRBV15, the J gene TRBJ1-1; possible D gene TRBD1, 6 bases. Germline CDR1 and CDR2: LNHNV and YYDKDF (reference sequence). V dropped 0 bases and J dropped 6 bases, with 17 bases sitting between them. CDR3 length equals 16 residues.

This clonotype was seen more than once but under ten times. This chain links TRBV7-9 with TRBJ2-3, with D unclear. Looked up from germline, CDR1 is SEHNR and CDR2 is FQNEAQ (reference sequence). Trimming took 5 bases from V and 0 from J, leaving 15 bases between them. The CDR3 is 16 residues long. The CDR3 spells CASSPDRSTSTDTQYF. CDR3 nucleotides: TGTGCCAGCAGCCCAGACCGGTCCACTAGCACAGATACGCAGTATTTT.

The J gene is TRBJ1-4, the V gene TRBV19; D may be TRBD1 (6 bases). The CDR3 has 16 residues. Trimming left V 3 bases short and J 6 bases short, with 17 bases between. Germline V gene lookup returns CDR1 LNHDA and CDR2 SQIVND (reference sequence). The CDR3 spells CASSIRTALFDEKLFF. CDR3 in DNA: TGTGCCAGTAGTATTCGGACAGCCCTCTTCGATGAAAAACTGTTTTTT.